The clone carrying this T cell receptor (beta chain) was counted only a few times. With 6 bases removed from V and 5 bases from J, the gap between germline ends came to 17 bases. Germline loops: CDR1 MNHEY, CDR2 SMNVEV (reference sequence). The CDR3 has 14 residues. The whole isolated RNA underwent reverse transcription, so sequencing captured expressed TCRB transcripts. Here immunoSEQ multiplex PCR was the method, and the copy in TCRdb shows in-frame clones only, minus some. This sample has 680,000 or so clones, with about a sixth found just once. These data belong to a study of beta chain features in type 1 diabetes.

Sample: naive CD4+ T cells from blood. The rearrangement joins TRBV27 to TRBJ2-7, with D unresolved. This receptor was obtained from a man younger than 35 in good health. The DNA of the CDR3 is TGTGCCAGCAGCCAGTTCCCGATTTGGAACGAGCAGTACTTC. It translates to CASSQFPIWNEQYF.